A selection of T cell receptor beta chains follows, all from one sample in a study of PD-1 blockade in mismatch repair-deficient tumors. Repertoires were generated with immunoSEQ multiplex PCR, while TCRdb's copy carries only in-frame clones and drops some. Here the sample spans fewer than 100,000 clones, over 70% being singletons. Sequencing used peripheral blood, obtained 12 weeks after starting pembrolizumab. These receptors were obtained from an adult with mismatch repair-deficient cancer. Both conserved end residues are part of each CDR3. D genes are given only for firm matches. Some rows have no size entry. The others give once, few or many, or a class for an expanded clone.

D gene: NA
V gene: TRBV30
J gene: TRBJ2-1
clone size: once
CDR3 DNA: TGTGCCTGGAACGAGTTGGTCGGGAATGAGCAGTTCTTC
CDR3 protein: CAWNELVGNEQFF

D gene: TRBD2
V gene: TRBV5-1
J gene: TRBJ2-1
clone size: NA
CDR3 DNA: TGCGCCAGCCGGCGGGAGGGGTCCTACAATGAGCAGTTCTTC
CDR3 protein: CASRREGSYNEQFF

D gene: TRBD1
V gene: TRBV10-2
J gene: TRBJ2-1
clone size: NA
CDR3 DNA: TGCGCCAGCTTTGACAGGGGGACCTACAATGAGCAGTTCTTC
CDR3 protein: CASFDRGTYNEQFF

D gene: NA
V gene: TRBV6-6
J gene: TRBJ1-4
clone size: NA
CDR3 DNA: TGTGCCAGCAGTTCGTCAGGGGCAACTAATGAAAAACTGTTTTTT
CDR3 protein: CASSSSGATNEKLFF

D gene: NA
V gene: TRBV25-1
J gene: TRBJ1-2
clone size: NA
CDR3 DNA: TGTGCCAGCAGTGAATTCGCAGTTAACTATGGCTACACCTTC
CDR3 protein: CASSEFAVNYGYTF

D gene: TRBD2
V gene: TRBV6-1
J gene: TRBJ2-1
clone size: NA
CDR3 DNA: TGTGCCAGCAGGAGGGAGGGCTCCTACAATGAGCAGTTCTTC
CDR3 protein: CASRREGSYNEQFF

D gene: NA
V gene: TRBV7-7
J gene: TRBJ2-7
clone size: NA
CDR3 DNA: TGTGCTAGCAGCGTGGACATGGGGGCAGAGCAGTACTTC
CDR3 protein: CASSVDMGAEQYF

D gene: NA
V gene: TRBV7-7
J gene: TRBJ2-2
clone size: NA
CDR3 DNA: TGTGCTAGCAGCGGAGGCCTTAACACCGGGGAGCTGTTTTTT
CDR3 protein: CASSGGLNTGELFF

D gene: TRBD2
V gene: TRBV30
J gene: TRBJ2-7
clone size: NA
CDR3 DNA: TGTGCCTGGAGTGTACGGGGGGTCTCGCCTTCCTACGAGCAGTACTTC
CDR3 protein: CAWSVRGVSPSYEQYF

D gene: TRBD2
V gene: TRBV19
J gene: TRBJ2-4
clone size: few
CDR3 DNA: TGTGCCAGTAGTATATCCGGGAGGAGAAATCTAGCCAAAAACATTCAGTACTTC
CDR3 protein: CASSISGRRNLAKNIQYF

D gene: TRBD1
V gene: TRBV5-1
J gene: TRBJ1-5
clone size: NA
CDR3 DNA: TGCGCCAGCAGCCCGGGACAGACCAATCAGCCCCAGCATTTT
CDR3 protein: CASSPGQTNQPQHF

D gene: NA
V gene: TRBV2
J gene: TRBJ2-5
clone size: NA
CDR3 DNA: TGTGCCAGCAGTGAAGCGCCAGATTTGTCGGAGACCCAGTACTTC
CDR3 protein: CASSEAPDLSETQYF

D gene: TRBD1
V gene: TRBV18
J gene: TRBJ2-2
clone size: NA
CDR3 DNA: TGTGCCAGCTCATCCGGGACAGGGGGCACCGGGGAGCTGTTTTTT
CDR3 protein: CASSSGTGGTGELFF

D gene: NA
V gene: TRBV19
J gene: TRBJ2-5
clone size: NA
CDR3 DNA: TGTGCCAGTAGTGAGGGCGGAGGGGGAGAGACCCAGTACTTC
CDR3 protein: CASSEGGGGETQYF

D gene: TRBD1
V gene: TRBV4-3
J gene: TRBJ2-7
clone size: NA
CDR3 DNA: TGCGCCAGCAGCTCCAACCAGGGGGCGCCGTACGAGCAGTACTTC
CDR3 protein: CASSSNQGAPYEQYF

D gene: TRBD2
V gene: TRBV6-5
J gene: TRBJ2-7
clone size: once
CDR3 DNA: TGTGCCAGCGGCAGACTAGCGCGATCCTACGAGCAGTACTTC
CDR3 protein: CASGRLARSYEQYF

D gene: TRBD1
V gene: TRBV9
J gene: TRBJ2-3
clone size: NA
CDR3 DNA: TGTGCCAGCAGCGTAGAAAGCAGGGGGGATACGCAGTATTTT
CDR3 protein: CASSVESRGDTQYF

D gene: NA
V gene: TRBV18
J gene: TRBJ2-3
clone size: NA
CDR3 DNA: TGTGCCAGCTCACCACCGGACCTGAGGGATACGCAGTATTTT
CDR3 protein: CASSPPDLRDTQYF

D gene: NA
V gene: TRBV20-1
J gene: TRBJ2-5
clone size: NA
CDR3 DNA: TGCAGTGCTCTGGCGGCGGAGACCCAGTACTTC
CDR3 protein: CSALAAETQYF

D gene: NA
V gene: TRBV7-8
J gene: TRBJ2-7
clone size: NA
CDR3 DNA: TGTGCCAGCAGTTCGAGAGGGCAGGCCTACGAGCAGTACTTC
CDR3 protein: CASSSRGQAYEQYF

D gene: NA
V gene: TRBV30
J gene: TRBJ1-1
clone size: NA
CDR3 DNA: TGTGCCTGGAGCATCAGTTACCAGGCCGAAGCTTTCTTT
CDR3 protein: CAWSISYQAEAFF

D gene: NA
V gene: TRBV28
J gene: TRBJ1-5
clone size: once
CDR3 DNA: TGTGCCAGCAGTCCAACTACAGGTTACAATCAGCCCCAGCATTTT
CDR3 protein: CASSPTTGYNQPQHF

D gene: TRBD2
V gene: TRBV27
J gene: TRBJ2-3
clone size: NA
CDR3 DNA: TGTGCCAGCAGTTCTAGCGGGAGGCTCACAGATACGCAGTATTTT
CDR3 protein: CASSSSGRLTDTQYF

D gene: TRBD1
V gene: TRBV6-1
J gene: TRBJ1-1
clone size: NA
CDR3 DNA: TGTGCCAGCAGTGTGGGGAACAGGGGGTTCGAAGCTTTCTTT
CDR3 protein: CASSVGNRGFEAFF

D gene: TRBD2
V gene: TRBV7-2
J gene: TRBJ2-3
clone size: NA
CDR3 DNA: TGTGCCAGCAGCTTTAGCGGGAGGGCCGCCTCAGGCACAGATACGCAGTATTTT
CDR3 protein: CASSFSGRAASGTDTQYF

D gene: TRBD1
V gene: TRBV7-9
J gene: TRBJ2-1
clone size: few
CDR3 DNA: TGTGCCAGCAGTTACCAGGGGGCTGGCAATGAGCAGTTCTTC
CDR3 protein: CASSYQGAGNEQFF

D gene: NA
V gene: TRBV6-5
J gene: TRBJ2-2
clone size: NA
CDR3 DNA: TGTGCCAGCACCGACGGATCGAACACCGGGGAGCTGTTTTTT
CDR3 protein: CASTDGSNTGELFF

D gene: NA
V gene: TRBV7-8
J gene: TRBJ2-5
clone size: NA
CDR3 DNA: TGTGCCAGCAGCAACGCGGCAGGAAAAGAGACCCAGTACTTC
CDR3 protein: CASSNAAGKETQYF

D gene: NA
V gene: TRBV2
J gene: TRBJ1-1
clone size: NA
CDR3 DNA: TGTGCCAGCAGTGGCTGGACTGAAGCTTTCTTT
CDR3 protein: CASSGWTEAFF

D gene: TRBD2
V gene: TRBV2
J gene: TRBJ2-1
clone size: NA
CDR3 DNA: TGTGCCAGCAGGTTGGCGGGACTAGCGTCCTACAATGAGCAGTTCTTC
CDR3 protein: CASRLAGLASYNEQFF

D gene: TRBD2
V gene: TRBV7-3
J gene: TRBJ2-1
clone size: NA
CDR3 DNA: TGTGCCAGCAGCTTGGGACTAGCGGGAGAGTTAGCCAATGAGCAGTTCTTC
CDR3 protein: CASSLGLAGELANEQFF

D gene: NA
V gene: TRBV29-1
J gene: TRBJ2-3
clone size: NA
CDR3 DNA: TGCAGCGTTGTCATTTCGGGCACAGATACGCAGTATTTT
CDR3 protein: CSVVISGTDTQYF

D gene: NA
V gene: TRBV7-9
J gene: TRBJ2-7
clone size: NA
CDR3 DNA: TGTGCCAGCAGCGCAAGGACAGAGTACGAGCAGTACTTC
CDR3 protein: CASSARTEYEQYF